This T cell receptor (beta chain) was found in a study of T cell responses to AZD1222 COVID-19 vaccine. Study-wide results and limits: An increase in Spike-specific TCR breadth and depth was observed after two AZD1222 doses. There were mostly white British donors and more females than males, and clonal diversity was possibly underestimated.

Regarding this clone: Its antigen is unidentified.

Germline assignment: CDR1 MNHEY and CDR2 SVGAGI. The CDR3 runs to 15 residues. V was cut by 7 bases and J by 4 bases, with 19 bases left in between. The protocol was immunoSEQ multiplex PCR, while the TCRdb copy is restricted to in-frame clones and leaves out a portion. The data contain more than 70,000 clones, approximately 91% of them singletons. This TCR came from an adult in good health. The chain combines TRBV6-5 with TRBJ1-1, with D possibly being TRBD1 (6 bases). Sequencing used peripheral blood, obtained on day 0 of MenACWY control vaccination. CDR3 nucleotide sequence: TGTGCCAGCAACCAGATAACAGGGAAGGGCACTGAAGCTTTCTTT. Translated: CASNQITGKGTEAFF.